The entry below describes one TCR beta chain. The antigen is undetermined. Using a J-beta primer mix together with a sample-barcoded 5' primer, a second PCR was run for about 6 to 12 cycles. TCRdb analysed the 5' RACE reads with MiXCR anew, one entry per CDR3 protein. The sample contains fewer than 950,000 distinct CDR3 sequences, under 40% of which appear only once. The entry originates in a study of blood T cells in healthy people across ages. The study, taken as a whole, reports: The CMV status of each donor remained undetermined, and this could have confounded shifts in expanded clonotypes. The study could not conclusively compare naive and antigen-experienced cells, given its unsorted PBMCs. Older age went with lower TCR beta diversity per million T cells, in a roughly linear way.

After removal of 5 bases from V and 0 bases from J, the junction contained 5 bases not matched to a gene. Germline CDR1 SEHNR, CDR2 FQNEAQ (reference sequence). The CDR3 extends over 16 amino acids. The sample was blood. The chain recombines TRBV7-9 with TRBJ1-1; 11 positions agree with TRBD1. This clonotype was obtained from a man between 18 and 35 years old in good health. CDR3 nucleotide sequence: TGTGCCAGCAGCCCGGACAGGGGGCTACTGAACACTGAAGCTTTCTTT. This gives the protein CASSPDRGLLNTEAFF.